This TCR beta chain was sequenced in a study of CD8 T cells in ankylosing spondylitis. Study observations and caveats: Within matched ankylosing spondylitis synovial fluid, disease-linked clones were reportedly significantly enriched. For ankylosing spondylitis blood, a TCR beta motif of under ten highly homologous variants appeared characteristic. Researchers report that disease-linked clones proved CD8+ and relatively rare in peripheral blood.

About this clonotype: What it recognizes is unknown.

The CDR3 loop spans 16 amino acids. Trimming took 7 bases from V and 3 from J; bases not matched to a gene: 12. Germline-derived CDR1 and CDR2 are SNHLY and FYNNEI. Quantitative 5'-RACE with molecular barcodes generated TCR beta libraries. TCRdb fed the 5' RACE reads into MiXCR, producing one record per CDR3 protein. The data hold over 600,000 distinct CDR3 sequences, with around 17% observed a single time. The sequenced sample consisted of blood, either unsorted or a sorted T cell fraction (not recorded which). The rearrangement links TRBV2 to TRBJ2-1; 7 bases agree with TRBD1. The sequence was collected from a male donor with ankylosing spondylitis. CDR3 amino acids: CASTEGADIIYNEQFF. CDR3 DNA: TGTGCCAGCACCGAGGGGGCAGATATCATCTACAATGAGCAGTTCTTC. Drawing the rest from reference TRBV2 and TRBJ2-1, the complete variable domain is EPEVTQTPSHQVTQMGQEVILRCVPISNHLYFYWYRQILGQKVEFLVSFYNNEISEKSEIFDDQFSVERPDGSNFTLKIRSTKLEDSAMYFCASTEGADIIYNEQFFGPGTRLTVL.